The 10 T cell receptor beta chains below were found in one sample sequenced in a study of shared clonotypes between healthy human individuals. Sequencing used immunoSEQ multiplex PCR; TCRdb keeps in-frame clones, though not all of them. The table shows 100,000 to 120,000 clones, with roughly two thirds occurring only once. Sequenced sample: memory CD8+ T cells sorted from blood. Noted subset: CD45RO+ cells pooled with CCR7-negative TemRA cells. All receptors derive from a young woman in good health.

The V and J genes are TRBV6-6 and TRBJ2-2; tentatively, D is TRBD2 (5 bases). This CDR3 comprises 15 residues. Germline CDR1 and CDR2: MNHNY and SVGAGI (reference sequence). V was cut by 2 bases and J by 6 bases, with 13 bases left in between. The CDR3 coding sequence is TGTGCCAGCAGTTACACCTCCCCAGCGGCCGGGGAGCTGTTTTTT. Its protein product is CASSYTSPAAGELFF.

This rearrangement joins TRBV29-1 to TRBJ2-7, with 7 positions matching TRBD2. Germline V gives CDR1 SQVTM, CDR2 ANQGSEA. CDR3 size: 14 residues. Trimming at V came to 4 bases and at J to 2 bases, leaving 8 bases not matched to a gene. In DNA form, the CDR3 reads TGCAGCGTTGTGGTTAGCGGGCTTCCCTACGAGCAGTACTTC. Translated, it gives CSVVVSGLPYEQYF.

The CDR3 DNA sequence: TGTGCCAGCAGAAGGCAGTTTAACACTGAAGCTTTCTTT. It specifies CASRRQFNTEAFF. The chain employs TRBV28 and TRBJ1-1; unclear D gene. Germline V gene sequence: CDR1 MDHEN, CDR2 SYDVKM. Trimming left V 6 bases short and J 2 bases short, with 10 bases between. The CDR3 covers 13 residues.

The gene calls are TRBV4-1 and TRBJ2-1; 10 bases map to TRBD1. From germline, CDR1 is MGHRA and CDR2 YSYEKL. The CDR3 has 16 residues. V lost 0 bases, J lost 6 bases, and 5 bases stayed unmatched. CDR3 loop: CASSQDHRTGGNEQFF. The CDR3 DNA follows: TGCGCCAGCAGCCAAGATCATAGGACAGGGGGCAATGAGCAGTTCTTC.

This chain connects TRBV5-3 to TRBJ2-3, with D possibly matching TRBD1 (5 bases). TRBV5-3 is designated an ORF whose function remains uncertain. The CDR3 covers 16 residues. V was cut by 3 bases and J by 3 bases, with 17 bases left in between. This CDR3 reads CARSSARQWKTDTQYF. DNA of the CDR3: TGTGCCAGAAGCTCCGCGAGACAGTGGAAAACAGATACGCAGTATTTT.

The V and J genes are TRBV7-3 and TRBJ2-1, with 7 positions matching TRBD2. CDR1 is SGHTA and CDR2 is FQGTGA in the germline V gene. CDR3 length: 17 amino acids. Trimming took 0 bases from V and 0 from J; bases not matched to a gene: 5. Written as DNA, the CDR3 is TGTGCCAGCAGCTTAACCCCCGGCGGGAGCTCCTACAATGAGCAGTTCTTC. Translating gives CASSLTPGGSSYNEQFF.

This chain connects TRBV2 to TRBJ2-1, with 12 positions matching TRBD2. Losses at the gene ends were 6 bases for V and 4 bases for J; bases not matched to a gene: 7. CDR1 is SNHLY and CDR2 is FYNNEI in the germline V gene. This CDR3 is 16 amino acids long. The CDR3 protein is CASRGLGLAGYNEQFF. The CDR3 nucleotides read TGTGCCAGCAGGGGACTGGGACTAGCGGGTTACAATGAGCAGTTCTTC.

V is TRBV4-2 and J is TRBJ2-3; 13 bases line up with TRBD2. Germline CDR1 is LGHNA and CDR2 is YNFKEQ. V shed 1 base and J 4 bases; nucleotides not matched to a gene: 11. CDR3 size: 19 residues. The CDR3 nucleotides are TGTGCCAGCAGCCAAGTACCGGGACTAGCGGGAAGGAAGGCAGATACGCAGTATTTT. Translating gives CASSQVPGLAGRKADTQYF.

The chain joins TRBV7-8 to TRBJ1-5, with TRBD1 as a possible D gene (6 bases). V shed 1 base and J shed 6 bases, with 13 bases lying between them. CDR1 is SGHVS, CDR2 FQNEAQ, per germline. The CDR3 runs 15 residues. The CDR3 region is CASSLGNREVQPQHF. CDR3 sequence (DNA): TGTGCCAGCAGCTTAGGTAACAGGGAGGTTCAGCCCCAGCATTTT.

V usage is TRBV28 and J usage is TRBJ1-5; 8 nucleotides line up with TRBD1. The J segment lost 0 bases and the V segment lost 0 bases, leaving 4 bases of the junction unmatched. Germline lookup yields CDR1 MDHEN and CDR2 SYDVKM. This CDR3 region has 17 residues. CDR3 loop: CASSLWGQDLSNQPQHF. The CDR3 DNA is TGTGCCAGCAGTTTATGGGGACAGGACCTTAGCAATCAGCCCCAGCATTTT.